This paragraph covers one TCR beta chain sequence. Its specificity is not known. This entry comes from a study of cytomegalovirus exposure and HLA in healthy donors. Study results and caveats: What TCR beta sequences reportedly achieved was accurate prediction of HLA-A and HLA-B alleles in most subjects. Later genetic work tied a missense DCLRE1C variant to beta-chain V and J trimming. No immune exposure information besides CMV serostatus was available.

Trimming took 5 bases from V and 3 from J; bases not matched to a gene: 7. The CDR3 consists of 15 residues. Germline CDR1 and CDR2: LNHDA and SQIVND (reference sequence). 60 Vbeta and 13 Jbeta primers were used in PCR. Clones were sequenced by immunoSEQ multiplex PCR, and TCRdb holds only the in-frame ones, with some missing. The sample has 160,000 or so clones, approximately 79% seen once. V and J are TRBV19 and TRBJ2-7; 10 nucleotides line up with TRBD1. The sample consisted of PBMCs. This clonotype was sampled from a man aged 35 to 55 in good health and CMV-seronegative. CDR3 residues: CASSARQGAFYEQYF. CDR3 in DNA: TGTGCCAGTAGTGCCAGACAGGGGGCCTTCTACGAGCAGTACTTC. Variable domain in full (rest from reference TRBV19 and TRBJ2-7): DGGITQSPKYLFRKEGQNVTLSCEQNLNHDAMYWYRQDPGQGLRLIYYSQIVNDFQKGDIAEGYSVSREKKESFPLTVTSAQKNPTAFYLCASSARQGAFYEQYFGPGTRLTVT.